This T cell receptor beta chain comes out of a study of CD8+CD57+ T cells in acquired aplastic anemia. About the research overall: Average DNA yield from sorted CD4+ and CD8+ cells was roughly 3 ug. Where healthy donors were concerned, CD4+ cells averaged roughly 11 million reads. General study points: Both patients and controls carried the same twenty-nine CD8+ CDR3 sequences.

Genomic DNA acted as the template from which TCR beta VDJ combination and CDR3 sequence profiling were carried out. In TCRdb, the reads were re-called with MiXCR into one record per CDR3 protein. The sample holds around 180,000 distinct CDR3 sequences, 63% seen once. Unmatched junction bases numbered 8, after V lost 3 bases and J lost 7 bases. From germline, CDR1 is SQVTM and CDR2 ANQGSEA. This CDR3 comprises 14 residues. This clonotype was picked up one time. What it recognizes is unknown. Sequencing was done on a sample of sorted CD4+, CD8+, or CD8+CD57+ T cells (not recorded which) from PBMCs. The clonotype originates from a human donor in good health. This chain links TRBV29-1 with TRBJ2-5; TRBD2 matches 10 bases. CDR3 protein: CSVDLAGGQGTQYF. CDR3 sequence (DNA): TGCAGCGTTGATTTAGCGGGGGGCCAGGGGACCCAGTACTTC.